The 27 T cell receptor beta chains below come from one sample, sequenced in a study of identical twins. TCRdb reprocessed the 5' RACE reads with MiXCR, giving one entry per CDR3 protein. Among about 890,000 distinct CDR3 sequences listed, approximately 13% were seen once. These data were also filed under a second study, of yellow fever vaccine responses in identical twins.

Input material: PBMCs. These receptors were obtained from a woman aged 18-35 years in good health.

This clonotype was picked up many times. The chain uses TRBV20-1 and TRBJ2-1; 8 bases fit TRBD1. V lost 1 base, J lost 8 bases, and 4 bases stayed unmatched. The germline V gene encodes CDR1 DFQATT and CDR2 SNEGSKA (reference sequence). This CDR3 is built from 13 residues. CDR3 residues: CSARADRADEQFF. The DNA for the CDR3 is TGCAGTGCTAGAGCGGACAGGGCCGATGAGCAGTTCTTC.

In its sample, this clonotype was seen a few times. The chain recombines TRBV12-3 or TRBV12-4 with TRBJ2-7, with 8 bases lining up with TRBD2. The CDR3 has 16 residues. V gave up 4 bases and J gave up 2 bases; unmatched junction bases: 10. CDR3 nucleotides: TGTGCCAGCAGTTCAACTAGACTAGCGCCTACCTACGAGCAGTACTTC. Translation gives CASSSTRLAPTYEQYF.

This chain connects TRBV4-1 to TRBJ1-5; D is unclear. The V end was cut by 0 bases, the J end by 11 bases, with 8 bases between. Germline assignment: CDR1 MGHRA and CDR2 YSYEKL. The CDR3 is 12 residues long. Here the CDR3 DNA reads TGCGCCAGCAGCCAAGATATGGTGTCCCAGCATTTT. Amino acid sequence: CASSQDMVSQHF.

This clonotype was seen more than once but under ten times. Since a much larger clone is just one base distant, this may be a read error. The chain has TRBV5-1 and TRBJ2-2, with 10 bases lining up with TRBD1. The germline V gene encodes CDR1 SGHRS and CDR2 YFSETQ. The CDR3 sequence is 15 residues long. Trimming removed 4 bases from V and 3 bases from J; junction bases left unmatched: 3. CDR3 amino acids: CASSHGQGDTGELFF. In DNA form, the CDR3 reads TGCGCCAGCAGCCACGGACAGGGGGACACCGGGGAGCTGTTTTTT.

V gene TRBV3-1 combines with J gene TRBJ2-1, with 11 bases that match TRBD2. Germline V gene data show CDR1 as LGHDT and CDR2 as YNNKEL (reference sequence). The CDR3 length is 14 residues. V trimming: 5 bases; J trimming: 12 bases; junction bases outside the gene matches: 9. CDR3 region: CASSLGASGRMQFF. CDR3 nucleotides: TGTGCCAGCAGCTTAGGGGCTAGCGGGAGGATGCAGTTCTTC.

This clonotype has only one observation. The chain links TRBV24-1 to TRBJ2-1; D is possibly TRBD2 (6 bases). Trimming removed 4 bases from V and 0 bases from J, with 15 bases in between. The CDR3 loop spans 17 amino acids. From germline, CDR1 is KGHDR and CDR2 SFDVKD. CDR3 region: CATSDPIRGDSYNEQFF. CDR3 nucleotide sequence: TGTGCCACCAGTGACCCCATACGCGGGGACTCCTACAATGAGCAGTTCTTC.

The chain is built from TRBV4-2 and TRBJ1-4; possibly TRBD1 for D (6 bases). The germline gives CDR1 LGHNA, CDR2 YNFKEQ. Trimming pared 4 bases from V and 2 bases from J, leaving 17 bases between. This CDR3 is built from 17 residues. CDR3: CASSPGRGLRTNEKLFF. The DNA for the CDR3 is TGTGCCAGCAGCCCTGGCCGGGGGCTCCGGACTAATGAAAAACTGTTTTTT.

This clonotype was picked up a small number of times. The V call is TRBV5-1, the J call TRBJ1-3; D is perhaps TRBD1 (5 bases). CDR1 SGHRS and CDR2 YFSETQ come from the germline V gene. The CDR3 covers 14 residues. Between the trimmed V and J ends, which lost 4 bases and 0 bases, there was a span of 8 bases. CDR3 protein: CASSGGNSGNTIYF. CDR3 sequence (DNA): TGCGCCAGCAGCGGGGGAAACTCTGGAAACACCATATATTTT.

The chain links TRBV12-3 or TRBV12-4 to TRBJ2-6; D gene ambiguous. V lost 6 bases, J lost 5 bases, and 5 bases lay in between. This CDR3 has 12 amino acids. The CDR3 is CASSPRANVLTF. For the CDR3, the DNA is TGTGCCAGCAGCCCCCGGGCCAACGTCCTGACTTTC.

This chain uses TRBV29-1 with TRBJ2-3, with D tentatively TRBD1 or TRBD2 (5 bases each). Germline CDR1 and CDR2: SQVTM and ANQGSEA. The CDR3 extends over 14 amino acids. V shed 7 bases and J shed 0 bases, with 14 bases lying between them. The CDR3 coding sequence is TGCAGCGCCCCCGGGACGGGGAGCACAGATACGCAGTATTTT. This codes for CSAPGTGSTDTQYF.

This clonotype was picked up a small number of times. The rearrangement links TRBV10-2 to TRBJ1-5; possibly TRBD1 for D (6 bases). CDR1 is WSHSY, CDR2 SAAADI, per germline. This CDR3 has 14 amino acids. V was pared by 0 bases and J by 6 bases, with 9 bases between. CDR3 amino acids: CASSESIQGQPQHF. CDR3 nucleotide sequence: TGCGCCAGCAGTGAGTCGATACAGGGTCAGCCCCAGCATTTT.

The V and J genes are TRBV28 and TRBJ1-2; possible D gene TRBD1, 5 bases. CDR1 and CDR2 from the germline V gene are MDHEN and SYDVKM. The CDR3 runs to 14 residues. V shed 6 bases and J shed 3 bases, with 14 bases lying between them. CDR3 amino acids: CASRFERGYYGYTF. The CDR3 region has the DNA TGTGCCAGCAGATTCGAAAGGGGCTACTATGGCTACACCTTC.

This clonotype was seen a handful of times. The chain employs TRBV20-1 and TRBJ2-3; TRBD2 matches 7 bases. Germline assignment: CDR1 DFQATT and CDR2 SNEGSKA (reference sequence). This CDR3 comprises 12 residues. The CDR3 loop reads CIPSGDTDTQYF. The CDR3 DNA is TGCATCCCGAGCGGGGACACAGATACGCAGTATTTT.

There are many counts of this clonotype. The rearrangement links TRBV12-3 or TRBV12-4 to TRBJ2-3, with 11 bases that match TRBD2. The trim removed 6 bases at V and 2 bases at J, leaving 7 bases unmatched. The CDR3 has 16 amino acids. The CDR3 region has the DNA TGTGCCAGCAGATTCTCTAGCGGGGGGTTCACAGATACGCAGTATTTT. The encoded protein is CASRFSSGGFTDTQYF.

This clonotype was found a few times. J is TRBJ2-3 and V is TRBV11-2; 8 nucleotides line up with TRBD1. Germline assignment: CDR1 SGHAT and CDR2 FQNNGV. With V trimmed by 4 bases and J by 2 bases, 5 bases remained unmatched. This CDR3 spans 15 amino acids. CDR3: CASSSTGANTDTQYF. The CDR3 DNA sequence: TGTGCCAGCAGCTCGACAGGGGCGAACACAGATACGCAGTATTTT.

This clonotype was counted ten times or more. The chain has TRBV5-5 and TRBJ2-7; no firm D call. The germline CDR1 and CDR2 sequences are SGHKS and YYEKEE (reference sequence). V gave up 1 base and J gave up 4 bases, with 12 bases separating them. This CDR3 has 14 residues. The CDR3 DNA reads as TGTGCCAGCAGCTTGTACTTGTCAGATTACGAGCAGTACTTC. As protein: CASSLYLSDYEQYF.

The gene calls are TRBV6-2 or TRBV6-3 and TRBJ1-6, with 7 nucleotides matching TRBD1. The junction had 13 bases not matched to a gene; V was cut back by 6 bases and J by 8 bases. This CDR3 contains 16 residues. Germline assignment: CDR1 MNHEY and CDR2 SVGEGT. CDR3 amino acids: CASSDRQGNIYSPLHF. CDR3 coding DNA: TGTGCCAGCAGCGATAGACAGGGTAATATTTATTCACCCCTCCACTTT.

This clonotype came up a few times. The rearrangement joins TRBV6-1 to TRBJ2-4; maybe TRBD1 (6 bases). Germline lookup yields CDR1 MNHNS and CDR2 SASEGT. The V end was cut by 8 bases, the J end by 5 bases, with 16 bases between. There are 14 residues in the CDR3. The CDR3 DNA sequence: TGTGCCAGCGGCACCGGGACAAACCAAAACATTCAGTACTTC. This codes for CASGTGTNQNIQYF.

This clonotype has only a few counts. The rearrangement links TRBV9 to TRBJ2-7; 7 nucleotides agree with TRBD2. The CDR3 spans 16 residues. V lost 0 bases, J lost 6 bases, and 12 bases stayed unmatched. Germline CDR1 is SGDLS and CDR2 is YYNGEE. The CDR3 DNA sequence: TGTGCCAGCAGCGTAGCCCCTCGGGGGAGGGTCGGCGAGCAGTACTTC. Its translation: CASSVAPRGRVGEQYF. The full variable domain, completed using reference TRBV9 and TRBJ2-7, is DSGVTQTPKHLITATGQRVTLRCSPRSGDLSVYWYQQSLDQGLQFLIQYYNGEERAKGNILERFSAQQFPDLHSELNLSSLELGDSALYFCASSVAPRGRVGEQYFGPGTRLTVT.

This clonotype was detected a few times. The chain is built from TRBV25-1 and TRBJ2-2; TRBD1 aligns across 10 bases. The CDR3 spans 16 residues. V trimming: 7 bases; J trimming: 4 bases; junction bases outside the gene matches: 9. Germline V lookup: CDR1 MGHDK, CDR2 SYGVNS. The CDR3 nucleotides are TGTGCCAGCACCCTGGCTGGGACAGGGGTCACCGGGGAGCTGTTTTTT. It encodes CASTLAGTGVTGELFF. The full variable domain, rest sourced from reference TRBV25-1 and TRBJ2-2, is EADIYQTPRYLVIGTGKKITLECSQTMGHDKMYWYQQDPGMELHLIHYSYGVNSTEKGDLSSESTVSRIRTEHFPLTLESARPSHTSQYLCASTLAGTGVTGELFFGEGSRLTVL.

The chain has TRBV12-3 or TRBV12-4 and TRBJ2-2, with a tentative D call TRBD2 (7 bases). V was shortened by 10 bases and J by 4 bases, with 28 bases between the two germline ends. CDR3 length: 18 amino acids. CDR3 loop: CAICQNLGGTIGTGELFF. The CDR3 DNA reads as TGTGCCATCTGCCAGAACTTAGGGGGGACTATTGGCACCGGGGAGCTGTTTTTT.

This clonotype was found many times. CDR3 amino acids: CAIGLASPHEQFF. The CDR3 nucleotides are TGTGCCATCGGACTAGCCTCCCCGCATGAGCAGTTCTTC. This chain links TRBV10-3 with TRBJ2-1; 8 bases fit TRBD2. Germline CDR1 and CDR2: ENHRY and SYGVKD. V was clipped by 8 bases and J by 8 bases; unmatched bases: 8. This CDR3 has 13 amino acids.

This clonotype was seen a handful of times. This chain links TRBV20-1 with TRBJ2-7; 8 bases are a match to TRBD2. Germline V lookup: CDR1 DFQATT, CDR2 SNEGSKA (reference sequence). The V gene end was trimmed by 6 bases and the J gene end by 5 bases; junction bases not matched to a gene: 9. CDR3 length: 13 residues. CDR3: CSADRTGGDEQYF. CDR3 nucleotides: TGCAGTGCCGATAGGACGGGAGGGGACGAGCAGTACTTC.

For the CDR3, the DNA is TGTGCCAGCAGCTTAGCTGTTGGGCCCGTGAACACTGAAGCTTTCTTT. As protein: CASSLAVGPVNTEAFF. V and J are TRBV7-9 and TRBJ1-1; D is unresolved. Germline V lookup: CDR1 SEHNR, CDR2 FQNEAQ (reference sequence). This CDR3 has 16 residues. Trimming removed 0 bases at V and 0 bases at J, with 11 bases between. Combining the CDR3 with reference TRBV7-9 and TRBJ1-1 gives the whole variable domain DTGVSQNPRHKITKRGQNVTFRCDPISEHNRLYWYRQTLGQGPEFLTYFQNEAQLEKSRLLSDRFSAERPKGSFSTLEIQRTEQGDSAMYLCASSLAVGPVNTEAFFGQGTRLTVV.

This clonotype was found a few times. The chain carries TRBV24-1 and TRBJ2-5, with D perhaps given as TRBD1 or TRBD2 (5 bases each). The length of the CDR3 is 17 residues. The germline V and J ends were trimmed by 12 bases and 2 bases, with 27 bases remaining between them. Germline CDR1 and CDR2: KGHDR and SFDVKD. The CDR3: CASTSTPRGRTQETQYF. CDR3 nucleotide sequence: TGTGCCTCGACATCAACGCCCCGGGGCAGGACTCAAGAGACCCAGTACTTC.

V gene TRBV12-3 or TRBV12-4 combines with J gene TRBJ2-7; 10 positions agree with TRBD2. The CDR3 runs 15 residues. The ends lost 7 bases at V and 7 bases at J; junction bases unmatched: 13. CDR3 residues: CASTGGLAGAGEQYF. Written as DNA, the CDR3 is TGTGCCAGCACCGGGGGCCTAGCGGGAGCGGGGGAGCAGTACTTC.

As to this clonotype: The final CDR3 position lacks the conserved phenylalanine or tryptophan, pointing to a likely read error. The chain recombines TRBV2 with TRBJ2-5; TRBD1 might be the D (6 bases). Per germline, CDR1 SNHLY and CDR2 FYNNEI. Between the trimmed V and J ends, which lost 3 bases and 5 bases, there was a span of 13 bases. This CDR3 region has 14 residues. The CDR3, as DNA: TGTGCCAGCAGTGAGACAGGCTCCCGGGAGACCCAGTACCTC. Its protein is CASSETGSRETQYL.